The clone carrying this T cell receptor beta chain was seen only once. Sequencing was performed with immunoSEQ multiplex PCR; in TCRdb, only in-frame clones are kept and a portion is missing. The sample has about 36,000 clones, 90% seen once. The data derive from a study of blood T cell repertoires in COVID-19. Study-wide context: The cDNA or gDNA used as material had been derived from T cells, B-cell-depleted T cells, or PBMCs.

The sample consisted of peripheral blood. This TCR was sampled from a human donor in a cohort sampled during active COVID-19.

CDR3 coding DNA: TGTGCCAGCAGTTATTCCGGGACTAGCGGGAACTACGAGCAGTACTTC. Encoded protein: CASSYSGTSGNYEQYF. The chain recombines TRBV6-5 with TRBJ2-7, with 13 bases aligning to TRBD2. The CDR3 covers 16 residues. The ends lost 3 bases at V and 3 bases at J; junction bases unmatched: 5. Per germline, CDR1 MNHEY and CDR2 SVGAGI.